A single count supports the clone carrying this T cell receptor beta chain. What it binds is not known. The germline V gene has CDR1 SGHVS and CDR2 FQNEAQ. V was pared by 5 bases and J by 4 bases, with 6 bases of the junction left unmatched. The CDR3 has 15 amino acids. Profiled with immunoSEQ multiplex PCR; TCRdb holds only in-frame clones, not every one. The table lists tens of thousands of clones, around 92% of them singletons, with 2.5% in the top ten. This record comes from a study of graft-versus-host responses after intestinal transplantation. At the level of the study: Each recipient received anti-thymocyte globulin induction, then tacrolimus and steroids for about three years.

General study points: Peak GvH clone levels in circulation were associated with early post-transplant HvG declines. Where graft-donor T cell macrochimerism was present, patients had high graft-versus-host to host-versus-graft clonal ratios in allografts. GvH clones turned up in recipient marrow; some had shown up first in ileum or blood.

This specimen consisted of unstimulated CD8+ T cells sorted from spleen or lymph node cells, obtained before intestinal transplant. The source is a human donor who received an intestinal transplant. The chain employs TRBV7-8 and TRBJ1-3; 9 bases fit TRBD1. The CDR3 coding sequence is TGTGCCAGCAGCCCGGAGGACAGGGGAGGAAACACCATATATTTT. Amino acids: CASSPEDRGGNTIYF.